The clone carrying this T cell receptor (beta chain) was seen many times. What it binds is not known. Authors of the study amplified TCR beta CDR3 regions from RNA transcripts. When the TCR CDR3 underwent first-round RT-PCR, the HTBI primer set was used. TCRdb reprocessed the multiplex PCR reads via MiXCR and lists one record per CDR3 protein. The table lists a few hundred thousand distinct CDR3 sequences, roughly 16% of them singletons. This record comes from a study of T cells in Graves' hyperthyroidism and ophthalmopathy. Study findings and constraints: Blood also held most thyroid clonotypes expanded beyond 0.001.

Active moderate-to-severe ophthalmopathy, Clinical Activity Score at least 3, NOSPECS at least 4, under 3 months' duration. CDR1 is ENHRY and CDR2 is SYGVKD in the germline V gene. Trimming took off 0 bases at V and 3 bases at J, with 8 bases between the two ends. The CDR3 runs 14 residues. This chain links TRBV10-3 with TRBJ2-5; D unresolved. This clonotype was obtained from a woman in her 30s with Graves' ophthalmopathy. Sequencing was performed on blood. CDR3 region: CAISESPDEETQYF. The DNA for the CDR3 is TGTGCCATCAGTGAGTCCCCAGACGAAGAGACCCAGTACTTC.